This TCR beta chain was recorded in a study of T cells in Graves' hyperthyroidism and ophthalmopathy. Study-level results: The blood repertoire included most of the expanded thyroid clonotypes above 0.001.

Researchers took RNA transcripts and amplified the TCR beta CDR3 regions from them. The primer set for the first-round RT-PCR of the TCR CDR3 was HTBI. TCRdb analysed the multiplex PCR reads with MiXCR anew, one entry per CDR3 protein. Of approximately 400,000 distinct CDR3 sequences detected, 14% to 15% appear once; the ten largest clones hold 32%. This clonotype showed up many times. Its antigen is still unknown. From germline, CDR1 is MDHEN and CDR2 SYDVKM. The germline V and J ends were trimmed by 6 bases and 12 bases, with 24 bases remaining between them. This CDR3 comprises 15 residues. Diagnosis rested on symptoms, serum thyroxine and TRAb, thyroid ultrasound, and orbital computed tomography.

This chain uses TRBV28 with TRBJ2-1, with no clear D. Sequenced: blood. This TCR was recovered from a woman under 40 with Graves' hyperthyroidism. The CDR3 region has the DNA TGTGCCAGCAGCCGAGCTACCGCCAAGAGTCGTGGGCAGTTCTTC. Translation gives CASSRATAKSRGQFF.